Presented here are 19 T cell receptor beta chains from one specimen sequenced in a study of type 1 regulatory T cells (dated by TCRdb to the early 2020s). The reads were generated on an Illumina MiSeq. TCRdb took the public reads, trimmed them with fastp at Q25, ran MiXCR for clone calling and kept in-frame beta chains. Rows merge per CDR3 protein into single entries with the most common DNA and genes. The sample data list about 42,000 distinct CDR3 sequences, and about 12% of these were observed just once. Of the sample, around 8% falls within the top ten clones. No cognate antigen is known for these TCRs. The sequencing input was cultured non-Tr1 T cells, either the whole culture or a sorted T cell fraction (not recorded which). The cell subset or site tag for this specimen amounts to: non-Tr1 population from the T-allo10 product. These receptors were collected from a human donor in good health.

This clonotype occurred a few times. The CDR3 coding sequence is TGTGCCAGTGCCGGGACAGGGGCCGGGGAGCTGTTTTTT. It encodes CASAGTGAGELFF. This chain uses TRBV18 with TRBJ2-2; 10 nucleotides agree with TRBD1. In germline, CDR1 is KGHSH, CDR2 LQKENI. The CDR3 spans 13 residues. Trimming cost V 9 bases and J 6 bases; bases outside gene matches: 4.

By share, this clonotype counts as medium-sized. The chain joins TRBV20-1 to TRBJ2-5; the D is unclear. V gave up 6 bases and J gave up 2 bases, with 10 bases separating them. The CDR3 sequence is 12 residues long. Germline-derived CDR1 and CDR2 are DFQATT and SNEGSKA (reference sequence). The CDR3 bases are TGCAGTGCCACCCCAGAACAAGAGACCCAGTACTTC. Translation: CSATPEQETQYF.

Many counts were recorded for this clonotype. This chain connects TRBV7-2 to TRBJ1-5; D not resolved. Germline-derived CDR1 and CDR2 are SGHTA and FQGNSA. This CDR3 has 14 amino acids. V was cut by 5 bases and J by 6 bases, with 14 bases left in between. The CDR3 protein is CASSPAGVLQPQHF. CDR3 DNA: TGTGCCAGCAGCCCCGCCGGGGTACTTCAGCCCCAGCATTTT.

The sample holds many counts of this clonotype. V gene TRBV24-1 combines with J gene TRBJ2-3, with 9 positions matching TRBD1. This CDR3 region has 17 residues. Germline CDR1 is KGHDR and CDR2 is SFDVKD. The ends lost 6 bases at V and 2 bases at J; junction bases unmatched: 11. CDR3 sequence: CATSPIVTGGATDTQYF. The CDR3 nucleotides read TGTGCCACCAGTCCAATCGTCACAGGGGGCGCCACAGATACGCAGTATTTT.

This clonotype was seen ten or more times. The chain carries TRBV5-1 and TRBJ2-7, with D perhaps matching TRBD1 or TRBD2 (5 bases each). The CDR3 has 13 residues. Germline-derived CDR1 and CDR2 are SGHRS and YFSETQ. Deletions cut 3 bases from V and 5 bases from J, with 12 bases between. The CDR3 nucleotides are TGCGCCAGCAGCTACAACCGGGGCCACGAGCAGTACTTC. This gives the protein CASSYNRGHEQYF.

This rearrangement joins TRBV20-1 to TRBJ2-7; D not resolved. The V and J ends lost 0 bases and 2 bases respectively, with 11 bases between them. The CDR3 is made up of 14 amino acids. The germline gives CDR1 DFQATT, CDR2 SNEGSKA (reference sequence). This CDR3 is CSARDQVLAYEQYF. The CDR3 bases are TGCAGTGCTAGAGATCAGGTCCTCGCCTACGAGCAGTACTTC.

This clonotype has at least ten counts. V is TRBV6-4 and J is TRBJ1-2, with D perhaps matching TRBD1 (6 bases). Trimming stripped 7 bases from V and 6 bases from J, with 18 bases between. Per germline, CDR1 MRHNA and CDR2 SNTAGT. The length of the CDR3 is 14 residues. This CDR3 reads CASIGTRRGHGYTF. The DNA of the CDR3 is TGTGCCAGCATAGGGACAAGGCGGGGGCATGGCTACACCTTC.

The chain joins TRBV29-1 to TRBJ2-2; D perhaps matches TRBD2 (5 bases). The CDR3 length is 14 residues. The germline V gene has CDR1 SQVTM and CDR2 ANQGSEA. V shed 1 base and J shed 8 bases, with 14 bases lying between them. The CDR3, as DNA: TGCAGCGTTGAAGTGGGAGTTGGGTTTGGGGAGCTGTTTTTT. Amino acids: CSVEVGVGFGELFF.

This clonotype came up a few times. The J gene is TRBJ1-3, the V gene TRBV12-3 or TRBV12-4, with a weak D call TRBD1 (5 bases). This CDR3 comprises 15 residues. Trimming took off 7 bases at V and 4 bases at J, with 17 bases between the two ends. The CDR3: CASTYLGAGGNTIYF. CDR3 nucleotide sequence: TGTGCCAGCACTTACCTAGGGGCTGGCGGAAACACCATATATTTT.

The sample holds a few counts of this clonotype. The chain combines TRBV7-8 with TRBJ2-1; 13 nucleotides line up with TRBD2. The CDR3 loop spans 19 amino acids. Germline lookup yields CDR1 SGHVS and CDR2 FQNEAQ. V was pared by 0 bases and J by 9 bases, with 14 bases of the junction left unmatched. CDR3 DNA sequence: TGTGCCAGCAGCTTAGCGGTTGCGGCGGGACTAGCGGGACTAGGTGAGCAGTTCTTC. It is translated as CASSLAVAAGLAGLGEQFF.

J is TRBJ2-3 and V is TRBV2; the match to TRBD1 covers 7 bases. CDR1 and CDR2 (germline): SNHLY, FYNNEI. The CDR3 has 14 amino acids. The J segment lost 2 bases and the V segment lost 4 bases, leaving 3 bases of the junction unmatched. The CDR3 nucleotides are TGTGCCAGCAGTGGCACAGGGGCCACAGATACGCAGTATTTT. Its protein is CASSGTGATDTQYF.

The chain joins TRBV19 to TRBJ2-2, with 8 bases identical to TRBD2. The CDR3 runs to 15 residues. V lost 3 bases, J lost 1 base, and 1 base stayed unmatched. Germline lookup yields CDR1 LNHDA and CDR2 SQIVND (reference sequence). In DNA, the CDR3 is TGTGCCAGTAGTATCGGGACTAGGAACACCGGGGAGCTGTTTTTT. This translates into CASSIGTRNTGELFF.

This clonotype turned up a few times. V and J are TRBV20-1 and TRBJ1-5, with TRBD1 as a possible D gene (6 bases). This CDR3 region has 14 residues. Per the germline V gene, CDR1 is DFQATT and CDR2 is SNEGSKA (reference sequence). Deletions cut 5 bases from V and 6 bases from J, with 17 bases between. CDR3 sequence: CSAATYRESQPQHF. CDR3 DNA sequence: TGCAGTGCTGCGACTTACAGGGAGAGTCAGCCCCAGCATTTT.

The sample holds a few counts of this clonotype. V usage is TRBV15 and J usage is TRBJ2-4, with a possible D match to TRBD1 (5 bases). V gave up 5 bases and J gave up 0 bases, with 23 bases separating them. The germline gives CDR1 LNHNV, CDR2 YYDKDF (reference sequence). The CDR3 extends over 19 amino acids. The CDR3 sequence is CATSARDSQGYLAKNIQYF. The CDR3, as DNA: TGTGCCACCAGCGCCCGAGACAGCCAAGGGTACCTAGCCAAAAACATTCAGTACTTC.

This clonotype was seen only a few times. The V gene is TRBV5-4, the J gene TRBJ2-5; D not certain. The germline V and J ends were trimmed by 4 bases and 3 bases, with 10 bases remaining between them. This CDR3 has 13 amino acids. Germline CDR1 is SGHNT and CDR2 is YYREEE (reference sequence). The CDR3 is CASSPTAKETQYF. The CDR3 region has the DNA TGTGCCAGCAGCCCGACCGCCAAAGAGACCCAGTACTTC.

This clonotype was seen repeatedly, ten times or more. The chain links TRBV20-1 to TRBJ1-5; D remains ambiguous. The CDR3 is 14 residues long. Germline V CDR1 and CDR2: DFQATT, SNEGSKA (reference sequence). The V and J ends lost 3 bases and 3 bases respectively, with 12 bases between them. The CDR3 DNA sequence: TGCAGTGCTAGGGGCAGCTCCTACAATCAGCCCCAGCATTTT. It translates to CSARGSSYNQPQHF.

The chain employs TRBV18 and TRBJ2-3; D gene unclear. CDR3 length equals 14 residues. Germline V CDR1 and CDR2: KGHSH, LQKENI. V was pared by 3 bases and J by 2 bases, with 9 bases between. CDR3 in amino acids: CASSPIRATDTQYF. CDR3 nucleotide sequence: TGTGCCAGCTCACCCATCCGGGCCACAGATACGCAGTATTTT.

V usage is TRBV11-2 and J usage is TRBJ2-2; 7 positions agree with TRBD2. Germline V gives CDR1 SGHAT, CDR2 FQNNGV. The J segment lost 5 bases and the V segment lost 2 bases, leaving 5 bases of the junction unmatched. CDR3 size: 15 residues. The CDR3 DNA is TGTGCCAGCAGCTTAAACCCCGGGGGGACCGGGGAGCTGTTTTTT. It is translated as CASSLNPGGTGELFF.

This clonotype was counted many times. The chain combines TRBV6-6 with TRBJ2-1; D remains ambiguous. CDR1 is MNHNY, CDR2 SVGAGI, per germline (reference sequence). V shed 3 bases and J shed 5 bases, with 8 bases lying between them. This CDR3 spans 13 amino acids. The CDR3 sequence: CASSYFEDNEQFF. The CDR3 nucleotides read TGTGCCAGCAGTTATTTTGAGGACAATGAGCAGTTCTTC.